Below, 14 T cell receptor beta chains from the same sample are listed, as sequenced in a study of cytomegalovirus exposure and HLA in healthy donors. The PCR contained 60 Vbeta and 13 Jbeta primers. Method: immunoSEQ multiplex PCR; TCRdb's copy keeps in-frame clones and lacks some. In the table there are more than 150,000 clones, around 79% of which are singletons. Sequenced: PBMCs. Source of these receptors: a girl aged 10-17 years in good health and CMV-seropositive.

The J gene is TRBJ2-5, the V gene TRBV5-1, with 10 bases fitting TRBD2. Germline CDR1 is SGHRS and CDR2 is YFSETQ. The CDR3 runs to 17 residues. Unmatched junction bases numbered 9, after V lost 4 bases and J lost 0 bases. For the CDR3, the DNA is TGCGCCAGCAGCCAGGGACTAGCGAATTCGCACCAAGAGACCCAGTACTTC. Translating it yields CASSQGLANSHQETQYF.

This clone has a single count. The chain recombines TRBV10-1 with TRBJ2-2; TRBD1 agrees at 8 bases. The CDR3 runs 14 residues. The germline V gene has CDR1 WNHNN and CDR2 SYGVQD (reference sequence). V lost 2 bases to trimming and J lost 6 bases; unmatched junction nucleotides: 2. CDR3 amino acids: CASSEGQGSGELFF. In DNA, the CDR3 is TGCGCCAGCAGTGAGGGACAGGGCTCCGGGGAGCTGTTTTTT.

The CDR3 nucleotides read TGTGCCAGCAGCTTGCCAGGACAGCCTTACACTGAAGCTTTCTTT. Translating gives CASSLPGQPYTEAFF. V gene TRBV5-6 combines with J gene TRBJ1-1; D is possibly TRBD1 (6 bases). Germline V gene sequence: CDR1 SGHDT, CDR2 YYEEEE. The CDR3 totals 15 residues. Trimming stripped 1 base from V and 3 bases from J, with 13 bases between.

The V gene is TRBV12-2, the J gene TRBJ1-1; the table's D call, TRBD1, was not checked against the DNA. TRBV12-2 is given as a pseudogene. The CDR3 covers 14 residues. The CDR3 spells CASRLRGMNTEAFF. The CDR3 coding sequence is TGTGCAAGTCGCTTACGTGGCATGAACACTGAAGCTTTCTTT.

J is TRBJ2-7 and V is TRBV7-8, with a tentative D call TRBD1 (5 bases). Trimming pared 1 base from V and 2 bases from J, leaving 12 bases between. CDR1 and CDR2 from the germline V gene are SGHVS and FQNEAQ. This CDR3 comprises 15 residues. The CDR3 DNA reads TGTGCCAGCAGCTTAGGACAGTCCCCCGCCTACGAGCAGTACTTC. The encoded protein is CASSLGQSPAYEQYF.

The rearrangement links TRBV5-1 to TRBJ2-1, with 11 bases identical to TRBD2. The ends lost 4 bases at V and 1 base at J; junction bases unmatched: 7. CDR3 size: 17 residues. The germline V gene has CDR1 SGHRS and CDR2 YFSETQ. The CDR3 loop reads CASSVLPSGGSYNEQFF. As DNA, the CDR3 is TGCGCCAGCAGCGTGTTGCCTAGCGGGGGGTCCTACAATGAGCAGTTCTTC.

V and J are TRBV11-2 and TRBJ1-4; 10 positions match TRBD1. This CDR3 has 15 residues. CDR1 is SGHAT, CDR2 FQNNGV, per germline. The trim removed 4 bases at V and 8 bases at J, leaving 7 bases unmatched. The CDR3 sequence: CASSSGTGVGEKLFF. CDR3 nucleotide sequence: TGTGCCAGCAGCTCCGGGACAGGGGTGGGGGAAAAACTGTTTTTT.

The chain recombines TRBV5-6 with TRBJ2-7, with 7 positions matching TRBD1. CDR3 length: 17 residues. Trimming removed 4 bases from V and 0 bases from J; junction bases left unmatched: 13. The germline gives CDR1 SGHDT, CDR2 YYEEEE. This CDR3 is CASSPALRGPSSYEQYF. DNA of the CDR3: TGTGCCAGCAGCCCCGCGTTAAGGGGGCCGAGCTCCTACGAGCAGTACTTC.

This chain connects TRBV6-5 to TRBJ1-5; the D gene is possibly TRBD1 (6 bases). The CDR3 spans 14 residues. Germline CDR1 MNHEY, CDR2 SVGAGI. Trimming removed 4 bases at V and 3 bases at J, with 10 bases between. CDR3 nucleotide sequence: TGTGCCAGCAGTTCAGGACAGAACAATCAGCCCCAGCATTTT. It translates to CASSSGQNNQPQHF.

The gene calls are TRBV7-2 and TRBJ2-2; 10 bases agree with TRBD1. CDR3 length: 17 amino acids. Unmatched junction bases numbered 6, after V lost 1 base and J lost 4 bases. The germline CDR1 and CDR2 sequences are SGHTA and FQGNSA. CDR3 sequence (DNA): TGTGCCAGCAGCTTAGACGGGACAGGGGTGGCCACCGGGGAGCTGTTTTTT. Translation gives CASSLDGTGVATGELFF.

The CDR3 DNA reads TGTGCCAGCAGGGAGCGGGAAACTCTCACAGATACGCAGTATTTT. This gives the protein CASRERETLTDTQYF. V is TRBV6-5 and J is TRBJ2-3, with 7 bases aligning to TRBD2. Germline V gene sequence: CDR1 MNHEY, CDR2 SVGAGI. The CDR3 is 15 residues long. V gave up 6 bases and J gave up 2 bases; unmatched junction bases: 8.

The J gene is TRBJ2-6, the V gene TRBV7-2; D is ambiguous. The CDR3 has 16 residues. Germline values: CDR1 SGHTA, CDR2 FQGNSA. The V and J ends lost 1 base and 0 bases respectively, with 7 bases between them. The CDR3 reads CASSLGTASGANVLTF. CDR3 DNA sequence: TGTGCCAGCAGCTTAGGCACAGCCTCTGGGGCCAACGTCCTGACTTTC.

V gene TRBV9 combines with J gene TRBJ1-1, with a tentative D call TRBD1 (5 bases). This CDR3 contains 18 residues. Trimming stripped 0 bases from V and 6 bases from J, with 24 bases between. Germline V CDR1 and CDR2: SGDLS, YYNGEE. The CDR3 DNA follows: TGTGCCAGCAGCGTAGTGGGGGTGGCAGGGACTGGAACCCCTGAAGCTTTCTTT. Translation gives CASSVVGVAGTGTPEAFF.

V is TRBV13 and J is TRBJ1-2; D unclear. Germline values: CDR1 PRHDT, CDR2 FYEKMQ (reference sequence). The ends were cut back, 5 bases at V and 1 base at J, with 17 bases in the middle. This CDR3 is 16 amino acids long. The CDR3 region is CASSARWRTGNYGYTF. CDR3 in DNA: TGTGCCAGCAGCGCTCGTTGGAGAACTGGTAACTATGGCTACACCTTC.